This TCR beta chain was recorded in a study of T cells in Graves' hyperthyroidism and ophthalmopathy. Across the whole study: Peripheral blood specimens were obtained at initial diagnosis, prior to any treatment. Study conclusions and caveats: In blood, most of the thyroid clonotypes expanded above 0.001 were also present.

Exclusion followed for patients with uncontrolled infection, other autoimmune disease, pregnancy or lactation. Source material for PBMCs was about 11 ml fresh peripheral blood. This clonotype was seen many times. The antigen is undetermined. The CDR3 extends over 14 amino acids. Trimming left V 0 bases short and J 3 bases short, with 11 bases between. The germline gives CDR1 DFQATT, CDR2 SNEGSKA (reference sequence). The TCR beta CDR3 regions underwent amplification using RNA transcripts as the source. The TCR CDR3 first-round RT-PCR relied on the HTBI primer set. TCRdb reanalysed the multiplex PCR reads using MiXCR and keeps one entry per CDR3 protein. This sample has a few hundred thousand distinct CDR3 sequences; about a sixth occur once, and the top ten carry around a quarter.

The clonotype was recovered from a woman aged 18-30 years with Graves' hyperthyroidism that later progressed to Graves' ophthalmopathy. The sample consisted of blood. This sequence joins TRBV20-1 and TRBJ1-2; D might be TRBD1 (5 bases). The CDR3 sequence is CSARESGRDYGYTF. CDR3 in DNA: TGCAGTGCTAGAGAATCAGGGAGGGACTATGGCTACACCTTC.